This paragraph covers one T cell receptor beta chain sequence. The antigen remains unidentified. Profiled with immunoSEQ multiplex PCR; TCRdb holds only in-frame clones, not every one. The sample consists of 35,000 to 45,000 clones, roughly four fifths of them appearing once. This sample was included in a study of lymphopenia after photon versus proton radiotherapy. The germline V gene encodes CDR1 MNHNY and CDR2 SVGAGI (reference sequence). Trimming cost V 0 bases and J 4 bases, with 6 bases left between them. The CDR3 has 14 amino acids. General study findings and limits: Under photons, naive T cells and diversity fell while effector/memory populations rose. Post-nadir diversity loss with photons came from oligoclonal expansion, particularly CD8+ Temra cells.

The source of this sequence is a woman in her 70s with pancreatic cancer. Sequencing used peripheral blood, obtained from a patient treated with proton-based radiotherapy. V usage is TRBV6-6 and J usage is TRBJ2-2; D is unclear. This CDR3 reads CASSYSSVTGELFF. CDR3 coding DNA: TGTGCCAGCAGTTACTCGTCGGTCACCGGGGAGCTGTTTTTT.